This paragraph reports one T cell receptor (beta chain). The assay was immunoSEQ multiplex PCR, and TCRdb's table has in-frame clones only and misses some. The data contain 250,000 to 350,000 clones, more than 80% of them singletons. The data originate from a study of blood T cell repertoires in COVID-19. Whole-study context: T cells, B-cell-depleted T cells, or PBMCs supplied cDNA or gDNA.

Trimming stripped 2 bases from V and 4 bases from J, with 19 bases between. CDR1 is SGHDT, CDR2 YYEEEE, per germline. The CDR3 runs to 17 residues. The clonotype originates from a woman in her forties or fifties with COVID-19, enrolled during active disease. The V gene is TRBV5-6, the J gene TRBJ2-1; D unresolved. The sample taken for sequencing was peripheral blood. The DNA for the CDR3 is TGTGCCAGCAGCTTTTTTCCAGGCCAAACCCAGTACAATGAGCAGTTCTTC. Encoded protein: CASSFFPGQTQYNEQFF.